What follows are 20 T cell receptor beta chains derived from one specimen sequenced in a study of shared clonotypes between healthy human individuals. Some clones are missing from TCRdb's copy, which holds only in-frame ones; the method was immunoSEQ multiplex PCR. The sample lists approximately 2.5 million clones, more than 80% seen once, with roughly 0.15% in the top ten. The sequencing sample was made of naive CD4+ T cells sorted from blood. Subset indicated: CD45RA+ positively selected. All receptors derive from a young man in good health.

The J gene is TRBJ2-3, the V gene TRBV19, with 7 bases aligning to TRBD1. CDR3 length: 14 amino acids. Germline V gene data show CDR1 as LNHDA and CDR2 as SQIVND (reference sequence). After removal of 3 bases from V and 2 bases from J, the junction contained 2 bases not matched to a gene. CDR3 residues: CASSIDRATDTQYF. The CDR3 DNA reads TGTGCCAGTAGTATCGACAGGGCCACAGATACGCAGTATTTT.

In the case of this clone: The sample carries other DNA sequences with the same CDR3. This sequence joins TRBV19 and TRBJ2-5; 8 bases align to TRBD2. V was pared by 4 bases and J by 5 bases, with 6 bases of the junction left unmatched. CDR3 size: 14 residues. Germline assignment: CDR1 LNHDA and CDR2 SQIVND (reference sequence). The chain's CDR3 is CASSTAGGRETQYF. DNA for the CDR3: TGTGCCAGTAGTACTGCGGGGGGCCGGGAGACCCAGTACTTC.

The gene calls are TRBV10-3 and TRBJ2-2; TRBD1 matches at 9 bases. The CDR3 totals 16 residues. Germline V CDR1 and CDR2: ENHRY, SYGVKD. After removal of 5 bases from V and 6 bases from J, the junction contained 10 bases not matched to a gene. This CDR3 is CAISPAGQGGAGELFF. CDR3 coding DNA: TGTGCCATCAGTCCTGCGGGACAGGGCGGGGCCGGGGAGCTGTTTTTT.

The chain has TRBV6-5 and TRBJ2-5; D is unresolved. Trimming left V 5 bases short and J 7 bases short, with 14 bases between. Germline lookup yields CDR1 MNHEY and CDR2 SVGAGI. There are 13 residues in the CDR3. The CDR3 reads CASSQEITGTQYF. CDR3 in DNA: TGTGCCAGCAGTCAAGAGATCACGGGGACCCAGTACTTC.

V usage is TRBV30 and J usage is TRBJ1-1, with TRBD1 as a possible D gene (5 bases). V gave up 0 bases and J gave up 1 base, with 12 bases separating them. The CDR3 is 15 amino acids. CDR1 and CDR2 (germline): GTSNPN, SVGIG (reference sequence). Written as DNA, the CDR3 is TGTGCCTGGAGTGTGGGGCCCAGGGCGAACACTGAAGCTTTCTTT. It specifies CAWSVGPRANTEAFF.

The chain joins TRBV25-1 to TRBJ2-5; no definite D call. V lost 1 base, J lost 4 bases, and 10 bases lay in between. The germline V gene has CDR1 MGHDK and CDR2 SYGVNS. The CDR3 sequence is 14 residues long. The CDR3 sequence is CASSEFKGPETQYF. The CDR3 DNA reads as TGTGCCAGCAGTGAATTCAAGGGTCCAGAGACCCAGTACTTC.

The rearrangement uses TRBV5-4 and TRBJ2-5; 11 bases are a match to TRBD2. Per the germline V gene, CDR1 is SGHNT and CDR2 is YYREEE (reference sequence). V was pared by 0 bases and J by 5 bases, with 3 bases of the junction left unmatched. The CDR3 runs 15 residues. The CDR3 bases are TGTGCCAGCAGCTTGGTAGCGGGGGGGGAGGAGACCCAGTACTTC. As protein: CASSLVAGGEETQYF.

Worth noting for this clone: Distinct nucleotide sequences in the sample also encode this CDR3. The chain is built from TRBV29-1 and TRBJ1-1, with TRBD1 as a possible D gene (6 bases). This CDR3 region has 13 residues. Deletions cut 7 bases from V and 0 bases from J, with 12 bases between. Looked up from germline, CDR1 is SQVTM and CDR2 is ANQGSEA. Here the CDR3 reads CSGGGRMNTEAFF. The CDR3 DNA reads as TGCAGCGGAGGGGGACGGATGAACACTGAAGCTTTCTTT. Together with reference TRBV29-1 and TRBJ1-1, the CDR3 gives the full variable domain: SAVISQKPSRDICQRGTSLTIQCQVDSQVTMMFWYRQQPGQSLTLIATANQGSEATYESGFVIDKFPISRPNLTFSTLTVSNMSPEDSSIYLCSGGGRMNTEAFFGQGTRLTVV.

V and J are TRBV11-2 and TRBJ1-1; D is uncertain. Trimming stripped 1 base from V and 4 bases from J, with 7 bases between. The CDR3 extends over 13 amino acids. Germline CDR1 and CDR2: SGHAT and FQNNGV. CDR3 nucleotide sequence: TGTGCCAGCAGCTTAGTTGTTCCCACTGAAGCTTTCTTT. The encoded protein is CASSLVVPTEAFF.

This clone was detected only once. The J gene is TRBJ2-1, the V gene TRBV7-2; 8 nucleotides align to TRBD1. The CDR3 totals 17 residues. Germline CDR1 and CDR2: SGHTA and FQGNSA. V was pared by 4 bases and J by 3 bases, with 11 bases of the junction left unmatched. CDR3 loop: CASSSTQGALIYNEQFF. The CDR3 nucleotides read TGTGCCAGCAGCTCGACCCAGGGGGCGTTGATCTACAATGAGCAGTTCTTC.

J is TRBJ1-1 and V is TRBV28; D is undetermined. V was trimmed by 4 bases and J by 1 base, leaving 19 bases between them. The V gene's germline CDR1 is MDHEN and CDR2 SYDVKM. This CDR3 contains 17 residues. CDR3 coding DNA: TGTGCCAGCAGTTCCCCGGCAGGCACCTCGAAGAACACTGAAGCTTTCTTT. It is translated as CASSSPAGTSKNTEAFF.

The sample holds a few counts of this clone. CDR3 amino acids: CASDRGAEAFF. Written as DNA, the CDR3 is TGTGCCAGCGACCGAGGGGCTGAAGCTTTCTTT. The chain couples TRBV7-9 to TRBJ1-1; D is perhaps TRBD1 (5 bases). With 8 bases removed from V and 6 bases from J, the gap between germline ends came to 10 bases. The CDR3 totals 11 residues. From germline, CDR1 is SEHNR and CDR2 FQNEAQ (reference sequence). The full variable domain, completed using reference TRBV7-9 and TRBJ1-1, is DTGVSQNPRHKITKRGQNVTFRCDPISEHNRLYWYRQTLGQGPEFLTYFQNEAQLEKSRLLSDRFSAERPKGSFSTLEIQRTEQGDSAMYLCASDRGAEAFFGQGTRLTVV.

The genes are TRBV6-5 and TRBJ2-7; a weak D match, TRBD2 (7 bases). The germline V and J ends were trimmed by 6 bases and 3 bases, with 15 bases remaining between them. Germline CDR1 reads MNHEY; CDR2 reads SVGAGI. CDR3 size: 14 residues. The DNA of the CDR3 is TGTGCCAGCAGGTCGGGGGGCGCCATCTACGAGCAGTACTTC. Translated: CASRSGGAIYEQYF.

This sequence joins TRBV19 and TRBJ1-6; 7 bases map to TRBD1. The V segment lost 3 bases and the J segment 3 bases; nucleotides outside the gene matches: 5. The CDR3 length is 16 residues. Germline CDR1 LNHDA, CDR2 SQIVND (reference sequence). The CDR3 region is CASSIGDRNYNSPLHF. The CDR3 DNA reads as TGTGCCAGTAGTATCGGGGACAGAAACTATAATTCACCCCTCCACTTT.

J is TRBJ1-1 and V is TRBV4-1; D unclear. The CDR3 extends over 13 amino acids. Germline CDR1 reads MGHRA; CDR2 reads YSYEKL. Trimming shortened V by 1 base and J by 3 bases, and 6 bases separated the two germline ends. CDR3 loop: CASSQGIDTEAFF. CDR3 bases: TGCGCCAGCAGCCAAGGAATTGACACTGAAGCTTTCTTT.

The CDR3 reads CATGPGQGTETQYF. For the CDR3, the DNA is TGTGCCACGGGTCCGGGACAGGGGACAGAGACCCAGTACTTC. V and J are TRBV28 and TRBJ2-5; 10 nucleotides align to TRBD1. This CDR3 contains 14 residues. Looked up from germline, CDR1 is MDHEN and CDR2 is SYDVKM. V shed 10 bases and J 4 bases; nucleotides not matched to a gene: 9.

This clone was observed a handful of times. The chain has TRBV10-3 and TRBJ1-1; D possibly corresponds to TRBD1 (6 bases). This CDR3 is built from 15 residues. Trimming removed 6 bases at V and 0 bases at J, with 14 bases between. Per germline, CDR1 ENHRY and CDR2 SYGVKD. Here the CDR3 reads CAIRREQGLNTEAFF. The CDR3 DNA is TGTGCCATCAGGCGGGAGCAGGGGTTGAACACTGAAGCTTTCTTT.

Only one count was recorded for this clone. The chain carries TRBV11-3 and TRBJ2-2, with D maybe TRBD1 (5 bases). V lost 3 bases and J 6 bases, leaving 8 bases between the germline ends. The CDR3 is made up of 13 amino acids. CDR1 SGHNT and CDR2 YENEEA come from the germline V gene. The CDR3 DNA follows: TGTGCCAGCAGCTTCCAGGGTCCCGGGGAGCTGTTTTTT. Amino acid sequence: CASSFQGPGELFF. Full variable domain (outside the CDR3, taken from reference TRBV11-3 and TRBJ2-2): EAGVVQSPRYKIIEKKQPVAFWCNPISGHNTLYWYLQNLGQGPELLIRYENEEAVDDSQLPKDRFSAERLKGVDSTLKIQPAELGDSAVYLCASSFQGPGELFFGEGSRLTVL.

This clone was counted a single time. This rearrangement joins TRBV7-2 to TRBJ2-2; D is perhaps TRBD1 (6 bases). Germline CDR1 and CDR2: SGHTA and FQGNSA. Trimming shortened V by 6 bases and J by 0 bases, and 14 bases separated the two germline ends. CDR3 length: 16 residues. For the CDR3, the DNA is TGTGCCAGCAGACCACAGGGATACGCGAACACCGGGGAGCTGTTTTTT. Amino acids: CASRPQGYANTGELFF.

The V call is TRBV10-3, the J call TRBJ1-2, with a tentative D call TRBD1 (6 bases). The CDR3 sequence is 12 residues long. Germline CDR1 and CDR2: ENHRY and SYGVKD. V lost 2 bases, J lost 8 bases, and 9 bases lay in between. The CDR3 DNA follows: TGTGCCATCAGTGAGACAGGGTGGGGCTACACCTTC. This sequence encodes CAISETGWGYTF.